The entry below gives a single TCR beta chain sequence along with its context. The target antigen is unknown. One junction end does not reproduce the germline sequence, and a read error may be involved. The RNA input was about 0.5 to 1 ug, and it was reverse transcribed with random hexamers. An immunoSEQ multiplex PCR amplified TCR beta CDR3 over 54 Vbeta and 13 Jbeta. TCRdb analysed the immunoSEQ multiplex PCR reads with MiXCR anew, one entry per CDR3 protein. The repertoire holds about 440,000 distinct CDR3 sequences, with 85% as singletons. The germline V gene has CDR1 SGHDT and CDR2 YYEEEE. The CDR3 has 13 amino acids. These data originate in a study of CD8 T cells in Susac syndrome. From blood CD8+ and CD4+ T cells, TCR beta sequences were generated. The multiple sclerosis controls were treatment-naive patients affected by stable or active relapsing-remitting disease. Study observations and caveats: The TCR sequencing and HLA analysis in the study involved a relatively small number of individuals, as the study acknowledged.

This clonotype was obtained from a human donor with multiple sclerosis. This chain links TRBV5-6 with TRBJ2-1; D is perhaps TRBD2 (6 bases). What was sequenced was CD8+ T cells from PBMCs. CDR3 nucleotides: TGTGCCAGCAGTAAGACTAGTTTTCGTGAGCAGTCCTTC. This translates into CASSKTSFREQSF.